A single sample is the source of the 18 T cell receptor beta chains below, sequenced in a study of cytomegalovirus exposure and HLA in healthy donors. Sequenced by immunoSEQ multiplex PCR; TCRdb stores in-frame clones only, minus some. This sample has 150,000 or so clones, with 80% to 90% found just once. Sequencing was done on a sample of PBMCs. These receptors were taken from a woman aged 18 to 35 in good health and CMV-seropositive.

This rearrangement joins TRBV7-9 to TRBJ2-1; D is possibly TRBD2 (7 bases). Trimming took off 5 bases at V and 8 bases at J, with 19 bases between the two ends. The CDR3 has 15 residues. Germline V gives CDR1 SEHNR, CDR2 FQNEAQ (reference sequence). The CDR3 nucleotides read TGTGCCAGCAGCCCCTTGGGGGGGGCGGGGGATGAGCAGTTCTTC. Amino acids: CASSPLGGAGDEQFF.

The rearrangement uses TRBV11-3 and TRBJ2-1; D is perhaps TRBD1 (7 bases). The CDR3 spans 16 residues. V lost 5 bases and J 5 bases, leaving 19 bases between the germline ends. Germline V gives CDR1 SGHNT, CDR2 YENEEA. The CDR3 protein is CASSHRSGGRHNEQFF. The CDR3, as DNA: TGTGCCAGCAGCCACCGGTCAGGGGGGCGCCACAATGAGCAGTTCTTC. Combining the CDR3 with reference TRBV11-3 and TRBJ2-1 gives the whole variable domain EAGVVQSPRYKIIEKKQPVAFWCNPISGHNTLYWYLQNLGQGPELLIRYENEEAVDDSQLPKDRFSAERLKGVDSTLKIQPAELGDSAVYLCASSHRSGGRHNEQFFGPGTRLTVL.

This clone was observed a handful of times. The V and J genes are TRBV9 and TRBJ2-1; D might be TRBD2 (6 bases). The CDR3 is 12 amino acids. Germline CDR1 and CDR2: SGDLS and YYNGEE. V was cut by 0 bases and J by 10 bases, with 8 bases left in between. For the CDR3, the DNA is TGTGCCAGCAGCGTAGAAAGCGGGGAGCAGTTCTTC. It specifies CASSVESGEQFF. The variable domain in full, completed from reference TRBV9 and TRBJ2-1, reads DSGVTQTPKHLITATGQRVTLRCSPRSGDLSVYWYQQSLDQGLQFLIQYYNGEERAKGNILERFSAQQFPDLHSELNLSSLELGDSALYFCASSVESGEQFFGPGTRLTVL.

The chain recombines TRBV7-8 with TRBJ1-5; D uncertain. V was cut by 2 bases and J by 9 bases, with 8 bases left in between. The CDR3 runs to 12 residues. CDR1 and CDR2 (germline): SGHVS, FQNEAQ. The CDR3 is CASSLSGRPQHF. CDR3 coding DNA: TGTGCCAGCAGCTTAAGCGGGCGGCCCCAGCATTTT.

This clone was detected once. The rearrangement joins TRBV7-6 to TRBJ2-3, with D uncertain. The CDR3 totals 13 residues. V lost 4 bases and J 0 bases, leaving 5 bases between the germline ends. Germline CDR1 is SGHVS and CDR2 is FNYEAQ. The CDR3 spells CASSSPSTDTQYF. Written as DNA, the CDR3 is TGTGCCAGCAGCTCTCCTAGCACAGATACGCAGTATTTT.

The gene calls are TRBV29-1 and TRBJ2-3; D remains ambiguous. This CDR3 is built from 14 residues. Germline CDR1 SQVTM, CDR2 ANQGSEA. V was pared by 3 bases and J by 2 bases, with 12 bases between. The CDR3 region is CSVETISSTDTQYF. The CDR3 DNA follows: TGCAGCGTTGAGACAATCTCCTCCACAGATACGCAGTATTTT.

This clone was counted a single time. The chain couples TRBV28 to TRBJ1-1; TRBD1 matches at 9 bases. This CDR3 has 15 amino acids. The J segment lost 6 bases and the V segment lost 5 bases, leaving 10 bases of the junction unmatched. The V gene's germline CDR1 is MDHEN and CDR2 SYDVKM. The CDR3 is CASSTTGTGTSEAFF. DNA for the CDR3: TGTGCCAGCAGTACAACCGGGACAGGGACGTCTGAAGCTTTCTTT. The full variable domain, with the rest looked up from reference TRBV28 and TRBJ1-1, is DVKVTQSSRYLVKRTGEKVFLECVQDMDHENMFWYRQDPGLGLRLIYFSYDVKMKEKGDIPEGYSVSREKKERFSLILESASTNQTSMYLCASSTTGTGTSEAFFGQGTRLTVV.

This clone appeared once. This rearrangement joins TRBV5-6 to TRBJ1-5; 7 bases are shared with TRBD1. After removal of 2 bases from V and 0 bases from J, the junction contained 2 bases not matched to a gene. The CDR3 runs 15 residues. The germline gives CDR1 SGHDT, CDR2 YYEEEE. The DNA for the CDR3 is TGTGCCAGCAGCTTTGGACAGGTTAGCAATCAGCCCCAGCATTTT. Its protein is CASSFGQVSNQPQHF.

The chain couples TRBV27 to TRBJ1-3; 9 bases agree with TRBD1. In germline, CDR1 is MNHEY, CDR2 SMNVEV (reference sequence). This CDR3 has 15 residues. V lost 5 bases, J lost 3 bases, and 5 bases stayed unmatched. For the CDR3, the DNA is TGTGCCAGCAGTGCCAGACAGGGGGGTGGAAACACCATATATTTT. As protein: CASSARQGGGNTIYF.

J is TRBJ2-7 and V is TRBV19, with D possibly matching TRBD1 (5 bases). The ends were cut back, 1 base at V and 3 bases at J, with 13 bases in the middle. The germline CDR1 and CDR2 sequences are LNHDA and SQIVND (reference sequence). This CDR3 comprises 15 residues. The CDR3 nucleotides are TGTGCCAGTAGTATAGGGGGCCCCGTCTACTACGAGCAGTACTTC. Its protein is CASSIGGPVYYEQYF.

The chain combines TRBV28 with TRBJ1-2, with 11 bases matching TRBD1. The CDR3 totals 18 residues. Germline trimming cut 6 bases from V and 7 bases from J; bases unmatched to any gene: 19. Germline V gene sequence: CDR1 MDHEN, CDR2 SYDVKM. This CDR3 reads CASSSSGQGATMSFGYTF. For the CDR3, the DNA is TGTGCCAGCAGCTCCTCCGGACAGGGGGCGACTATGTCCTTTGGCTACACCTTC.

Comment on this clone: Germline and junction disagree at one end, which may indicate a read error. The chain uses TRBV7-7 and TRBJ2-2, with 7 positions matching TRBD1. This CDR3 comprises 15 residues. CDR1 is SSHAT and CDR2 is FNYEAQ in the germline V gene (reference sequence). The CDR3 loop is CASSSRDSGTGELFF. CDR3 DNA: TGTGCTAGCAGCTCTAGGGACAGTGGGACCGGGGAGCTGTTTTTT.

In DNA form, the CDR3 reads TGTGCCAGCAGCTTGGCACTAGCGGTACACGAGCAGTACTTC. Residues: CASSLALAVHEQYF. V and J are TRBV7-2 and TRBJ2-7, with 8 bases fitting TRBD2. V was clipped by 3 bases and J by 5 bases; unmatched bases: 6. The CDR3 extends over 14 amino acids. Germline V gene lookup returns CDR1 SGHTA and CDR2 FQGNSA. Together with reference TRBV7-2 and TRBJ2-7, the CDR3 gives the full variable domain: GAGVSQSPSNKVTEKGKDVELRCDPISGHTALYWYRQSLGQGLEFLIYFQGNSAPDKSGLPSDRFSAERTGGSVSTLTIQRTQQEDSAVYLCASSLALAVHEQYFGPGTRLTVT.

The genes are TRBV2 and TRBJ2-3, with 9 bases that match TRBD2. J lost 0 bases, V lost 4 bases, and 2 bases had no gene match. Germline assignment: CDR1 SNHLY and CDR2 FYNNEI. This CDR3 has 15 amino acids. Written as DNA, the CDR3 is TGTGCCAGCAGTGGGAGCGGGGGGAGCACAGATACGCAGTATTTT. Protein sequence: CASSGSGGSTDTQYF.

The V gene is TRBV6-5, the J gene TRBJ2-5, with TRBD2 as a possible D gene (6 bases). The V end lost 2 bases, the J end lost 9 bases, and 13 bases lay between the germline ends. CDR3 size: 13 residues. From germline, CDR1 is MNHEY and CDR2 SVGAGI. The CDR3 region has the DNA TGTGCCAGCAGTTACGGCACAACGGGGGCCCAGTACTTC. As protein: CASSYGTTGAQYF.

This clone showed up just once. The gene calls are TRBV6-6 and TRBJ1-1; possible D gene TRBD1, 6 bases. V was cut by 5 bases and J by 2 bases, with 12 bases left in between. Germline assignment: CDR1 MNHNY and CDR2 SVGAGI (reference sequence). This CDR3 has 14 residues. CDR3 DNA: TGTGCCAGCAGTATAAGGACAGATAACACTGAAGCTTTCTTT. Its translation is CASSIRTDNTEAFF.

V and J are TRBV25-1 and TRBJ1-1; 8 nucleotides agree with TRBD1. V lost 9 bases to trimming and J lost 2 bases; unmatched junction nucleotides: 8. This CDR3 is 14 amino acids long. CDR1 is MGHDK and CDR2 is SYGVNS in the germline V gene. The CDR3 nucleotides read TGTGCCAGTATGTTCACAGGGGGTAACACTGAAGCTTTCTTT. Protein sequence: CASMFTGGNTEAFF.

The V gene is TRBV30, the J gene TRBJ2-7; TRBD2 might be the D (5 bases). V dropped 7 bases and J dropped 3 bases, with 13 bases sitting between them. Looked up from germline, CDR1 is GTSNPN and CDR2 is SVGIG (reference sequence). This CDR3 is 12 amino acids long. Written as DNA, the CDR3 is TGTGCCTCCAAAGCGGACGTCTACGAGCAGTACTTC. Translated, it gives CASKADVYEQYF.